This TCR beta chain was captured by sequencing in a study of regulatory T cells in long-lasting Graves disease. Building the TCR beta libraries relied on iRepertoire HTBI primers, and CDR3 regions underwent Arm-PCR. MiXCR was run by TCRdb on the multiplex PCR reads, yielding one entry per CDR3 protein. The sample lists 400,000 to 500,000 distinct CDR3 sequences; 15% were seen once. This clonotype was found many times. Trimming left V 6 bases short and J 0 bases short, with 14 bases between. The CDR3 sequence is 16 residues long. Germline V CDR1 and CDR2: SNHLY, FYNNEI. Time point: newly diagnosed GD, antithyroid drugs for less than 3 months. After RNA was extracted from PBMCs, the TCR library was made from it. These data also formed part of another study, on T cells in Graves' hyperthyroidism and ophthalmopathy.

V usage is TRBV2 and J usage is TRBJ2-2, with a weak D call TRBD2 (6 bases). The sample was peripheral blood mononuclear cells (PBMCs), taken at new diagnosis, from a patient treated with antithyroid drugs. This TCR was sampled from a middle-aged woman with Graves disease. This CDR3 is CASSTPGTSNTGELFF. DNA for the CDR3: TGTGCCAGCAGCACCCCCGGGACTTCGAACACCGGGGAGCTGTTTTTT.